This T cell receptor (beta chain) was sequenced in a study of immune cell composition in non-small cell lung cancer (dated by TCRdb to about 2017). For context, the study as a whole: Histologic subtype, mostly lung adenocarcinoma or squamous cell carcinoma, was determined with H&E together with p63, CK5, Napsin A and TTF-1 immunohistochemistry. Adaptive Biotechnologies TCR-beta sequencing was carried out on 34 paired NSCLC tumour and non-adjacent lung specimens, as well as on over 20 tumour-only specimens. For supplementary cohort #1, made up of approximately 11 lung adenocarcinoma cases, paired tumour/lung TCR-beta sequencing was done and TIL populations were generated so that tumour reactivity could be assessed. Several tumour specimens with TCR-beta data were rare histological subtypes and were excluded from the subtype comparisons.

TCR-beta CDR3 regions were amplified from genomic DNA by a two-step multiplex PCR, with the second step adding Illumina-compatible adaptors. As a commercial immunoSEQ service, TCR-beta immunosequencing was carried out on an Illumina platform. The original methods were these. Two measures summarised the repertoires: productive clonality, and Top 10 Clones, meaning the percentage of T-cell templates coming from the ten most frequent sequences. Values of productive clonality ranged from 0 to 1, with a monoclonal population indicated by a value of 1. Tumour-associated clones were defined as sequences comprising at least 0.1% of tumour T-cell templates but absent from matched non-adjacent lung, identified via log10 scatter plots. Two-group comparisons used Student's t-tests, stages used ANOVA, and relationships used linear regression, analysed in GraphPad Prism7 and R. TCRdb re-hosts the immuneACCESS table, in-frame sequences only. Its copies lack some clones; in the studies checked, an unresolved V gene accounts for under half of them, and the cause for the rest is not known. From that table come the V and J calls and clone size; the DNA was used to work out D and trimming. In all, the sample holds 5,500 to 6,000 clones, and about 77% of those were seen once. The ten largest clones take up approximately 7.9% of the sample.

Genomic DNA was isolated with the QIAamp DNA kit from frozen aliquots of single-cell suspensions that had not been sorted. Surgically resected non-small cell lung cancer tissue was used for the tumour samples. Tissues were received within 2 hours of resection and were immediately processed into single-cell suspensions. Tissue was mechanically dissociated and enzymatically digested with DNase I, collagenase I and hyaluronidase for approximately 31 minutes at 37 °C, then filtered and RBC-lysed. Regarding this clone: Its antigen is currently not known. No much larger clone exists at a distance of one base, and base qualities are not known.

Including the terminal cysteine and phenylalanine, the CDR3 comprises 14 residues. Only CDR3 DNA is held: 42 bases, read in frame from base 1. The germline V gene provides CDR1 MNHEY and CDR2 SVGAGI. At the junction V is shortened by 5 bases and J by 1 base; bases outside the gene matches: 3. What the authors observed across the whole study: Only 9 to 10 cases were included in the reactivity cohort, and sequence sharing between tumour-reactive clones and the dominant in vivo tumour-associated clones was not shown. Tumour-associated clones >0.5% occurred in nearly half of NSCLC cases: around 30% of adenocarcinomas versus 75% of squamous carcinomas. No significant correlation was found between smoking pack-years and tumour TCR-beta clonality. Across around nine adenocarcinoma cases, TIL tumour reactivity correlated strongly with maximal tumour-associated clone frequency but not with overall clonality. Significantly higher Top 10 clone scores and productive clonality were observed in lung squamous cell carcinoma than in lung adenocarcinoma tumours.

This sequence originates from a human donor with non-small cell lung cancer. Specimen: lung tumor tissue. In this chain, TRBV6-5 is recombined with TRBJ2-5, with 8 bases aligning to TRBD1. CDR3 sequence: CASSAGGGQETQYF. The bases read TGTGCCAGCAGTGCAGGGGGCGGCCAAGAGACCCAGTACTTC.